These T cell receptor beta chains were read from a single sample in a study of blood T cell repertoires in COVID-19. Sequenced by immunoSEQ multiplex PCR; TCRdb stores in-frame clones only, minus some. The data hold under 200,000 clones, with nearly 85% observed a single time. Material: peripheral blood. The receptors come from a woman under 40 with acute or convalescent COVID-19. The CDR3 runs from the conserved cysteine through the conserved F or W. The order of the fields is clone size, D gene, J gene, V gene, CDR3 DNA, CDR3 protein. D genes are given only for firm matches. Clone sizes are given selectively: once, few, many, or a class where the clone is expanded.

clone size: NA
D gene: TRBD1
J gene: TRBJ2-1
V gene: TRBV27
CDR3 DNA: TGTGCCAGCAGTCAGACAGGGGGCCAGCAGTTCTTC
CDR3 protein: CASSQTGGQQFF

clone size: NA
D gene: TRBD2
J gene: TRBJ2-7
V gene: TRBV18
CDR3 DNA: TGTGCCAGCTCACCGGGGACTAGCGGGTACGAGCAGTACTTC
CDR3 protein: CASSPGTSGYEQYF

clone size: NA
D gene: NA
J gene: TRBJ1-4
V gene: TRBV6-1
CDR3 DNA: TGTGCCAGCAGTGAAGACAGGGTTCGGACTAATGAAAAACTGTTTTTT
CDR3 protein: CASSEDRVRTNEKLFF

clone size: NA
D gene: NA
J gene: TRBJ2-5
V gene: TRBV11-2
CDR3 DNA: TGTGCCAGCAGCTTCGGGAGAGAGACCCAGTACTTC
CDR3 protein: CASSFGRETQYF

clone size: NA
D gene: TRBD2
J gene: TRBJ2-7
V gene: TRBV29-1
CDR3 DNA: TGCAGCGTTGACACCGGGACTAGCGGTTCCTACGAGCAGTACTTC
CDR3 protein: CSVDTGTSGSYEQYF

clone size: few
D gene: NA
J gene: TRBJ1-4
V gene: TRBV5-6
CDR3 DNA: TGTGCCAGCAGCTTGATTTTTCCTTTGGAGAGAAGGGAAAAACTGTTTTTT
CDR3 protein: CASSLIFPLERREKLFF

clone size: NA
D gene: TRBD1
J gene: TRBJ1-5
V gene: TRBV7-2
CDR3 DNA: TGTGCCAGCAGCTTAGGACAGGGCATCTATCAGCCCCAGCATTTT
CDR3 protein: CASSLGQGIYQPQHF

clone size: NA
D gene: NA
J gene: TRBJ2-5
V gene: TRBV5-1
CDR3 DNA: TGCGCCAGCAGCGGGGACTGGCAAGAGACCCAGTACTTC
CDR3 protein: CASSGDWQETQYF

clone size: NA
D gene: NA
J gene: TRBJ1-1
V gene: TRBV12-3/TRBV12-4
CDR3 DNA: TGTGCCAGCAGCCCTCTGGCGGGTGAAGCTTTCTTT
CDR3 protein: CASSPLAGEAFF

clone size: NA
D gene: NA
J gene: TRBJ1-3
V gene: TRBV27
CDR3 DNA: TGTGCCAGCAGTTTAAGCGGGACGACTGGAAACACCATATATTTT
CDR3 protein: CASSLSGTTGNTIYF

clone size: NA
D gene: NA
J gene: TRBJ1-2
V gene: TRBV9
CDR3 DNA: TGTGCCAGCAGCGTAGACGGAGCCTATGGCTACACCTTC
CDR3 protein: CASSVDGAYGYTF

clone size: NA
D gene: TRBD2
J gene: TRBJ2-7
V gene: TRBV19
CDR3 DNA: TGTGCCAGTAGTCTCGGGGCGGGAGGGCCGTTGGGCGAGCAGTACTTC
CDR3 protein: CASSLGAGGPLGEQYF